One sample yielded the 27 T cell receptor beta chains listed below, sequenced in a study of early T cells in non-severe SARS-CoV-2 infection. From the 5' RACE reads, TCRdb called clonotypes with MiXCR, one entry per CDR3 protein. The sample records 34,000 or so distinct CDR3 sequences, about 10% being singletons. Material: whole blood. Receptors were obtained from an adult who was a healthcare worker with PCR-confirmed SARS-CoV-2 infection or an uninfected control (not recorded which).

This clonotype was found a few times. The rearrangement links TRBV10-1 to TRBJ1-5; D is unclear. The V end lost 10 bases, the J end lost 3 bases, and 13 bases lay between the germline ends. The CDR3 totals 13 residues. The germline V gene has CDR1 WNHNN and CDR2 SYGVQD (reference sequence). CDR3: CATQDGFNQPQHF. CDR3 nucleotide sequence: TGCGCCACCCAGGACGGTTTCAATCAGCCCCAGCATTTT.

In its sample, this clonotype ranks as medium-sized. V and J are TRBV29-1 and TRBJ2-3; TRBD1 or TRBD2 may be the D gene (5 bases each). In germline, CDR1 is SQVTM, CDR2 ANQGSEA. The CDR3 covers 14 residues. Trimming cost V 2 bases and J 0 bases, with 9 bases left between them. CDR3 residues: CSVEKWGSTDTQYF. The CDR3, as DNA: TGCAGCGTTGAAAAGTGGGGGAGCACAGATACGCAGTATTTT.

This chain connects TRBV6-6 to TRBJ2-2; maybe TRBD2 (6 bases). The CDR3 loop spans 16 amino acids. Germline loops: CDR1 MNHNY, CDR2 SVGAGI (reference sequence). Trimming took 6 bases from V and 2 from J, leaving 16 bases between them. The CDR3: CASSPTSLQNTGELFF. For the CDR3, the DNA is TGTGCCAGCAGCCCTACTAGCTTACAAAACACCGGGGAGCTGTTTTTT.

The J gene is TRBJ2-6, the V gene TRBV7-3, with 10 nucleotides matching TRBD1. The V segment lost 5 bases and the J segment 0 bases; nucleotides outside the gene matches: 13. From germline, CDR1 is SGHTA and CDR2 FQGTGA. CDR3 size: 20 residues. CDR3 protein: CASSPRGLDRGLSGANVLTF. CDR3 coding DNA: TGTGCCAGCAGCCCCAGGGGGCTTGACAGGGGGCTCTCTGGGGCCAACGTCCTGACTTTC.

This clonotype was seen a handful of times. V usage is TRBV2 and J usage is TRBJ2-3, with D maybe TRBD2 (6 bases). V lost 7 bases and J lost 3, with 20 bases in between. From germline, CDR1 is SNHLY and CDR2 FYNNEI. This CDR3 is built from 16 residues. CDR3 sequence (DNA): TGTGCCAGCACCGTCTTTGGGGGACTTGGAACAGATACGCAGTATTTT. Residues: CASTVFGGLGTDTQYF. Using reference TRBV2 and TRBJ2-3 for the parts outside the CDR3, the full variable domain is EPEVTQTPSHQVTQMGQEVILRCVPISNHLYFYWYRQILGQKVEFLVSFYNNEISEKSEIFDDQFSVERPDGSNFTLKIRSTKLEDSAMYFCASTVFGGLGTDTQYFGPGTRLTVL.

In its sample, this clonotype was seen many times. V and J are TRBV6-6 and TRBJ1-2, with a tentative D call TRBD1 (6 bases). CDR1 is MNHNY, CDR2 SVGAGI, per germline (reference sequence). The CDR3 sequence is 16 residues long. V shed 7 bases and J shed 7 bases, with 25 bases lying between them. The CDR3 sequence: CASTPPGQSRGRGYTF. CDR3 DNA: TGTGCCAGCACCCCACCCGGACAGTCCAGGGGTCGTGGCTACACCTTC.

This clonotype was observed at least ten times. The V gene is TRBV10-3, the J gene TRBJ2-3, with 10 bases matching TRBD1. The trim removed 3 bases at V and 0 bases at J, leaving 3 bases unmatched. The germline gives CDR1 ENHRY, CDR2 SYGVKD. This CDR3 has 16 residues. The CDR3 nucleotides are TGTGCCATCAGTGAAGGGACAGGGGATAGCACAGATACGCAGTATTTT. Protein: CAISEGTGDSTDTQYF.

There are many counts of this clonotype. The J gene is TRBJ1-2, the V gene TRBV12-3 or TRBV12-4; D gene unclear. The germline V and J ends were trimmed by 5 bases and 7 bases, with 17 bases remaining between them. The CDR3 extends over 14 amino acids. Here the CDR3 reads CASSIDPGATGYTF. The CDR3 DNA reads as TGTGCCAGCAGTATCGATCCGGGAGCCACTGGCTACACCTTC.

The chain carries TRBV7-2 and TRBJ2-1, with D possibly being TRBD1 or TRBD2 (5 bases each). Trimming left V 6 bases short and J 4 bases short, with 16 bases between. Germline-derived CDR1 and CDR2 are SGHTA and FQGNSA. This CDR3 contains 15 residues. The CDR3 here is CASSPGTGPYNEQFF. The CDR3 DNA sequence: TGTGCCAGCAGTCCCGGGACGGGGCCTTACAATGAGCAGTTCTTC.

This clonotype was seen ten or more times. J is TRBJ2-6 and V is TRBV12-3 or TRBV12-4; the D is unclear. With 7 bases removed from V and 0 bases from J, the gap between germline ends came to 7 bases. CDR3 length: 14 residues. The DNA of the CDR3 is TGTGCCAGCAATTATAACTCTGGGGCCAACGTCCTGACTTTC. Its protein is CASNYNSGANVLTF.

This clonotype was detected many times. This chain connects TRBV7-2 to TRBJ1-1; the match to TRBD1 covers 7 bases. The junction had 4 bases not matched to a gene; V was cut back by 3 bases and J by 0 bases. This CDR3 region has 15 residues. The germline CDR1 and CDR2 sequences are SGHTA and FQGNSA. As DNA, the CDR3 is TGTGCCAGCAGCTTCGACAGGGCCATGAACACTGAAGCTTTCTTT. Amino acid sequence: CASSFDRAMNTEAFF.

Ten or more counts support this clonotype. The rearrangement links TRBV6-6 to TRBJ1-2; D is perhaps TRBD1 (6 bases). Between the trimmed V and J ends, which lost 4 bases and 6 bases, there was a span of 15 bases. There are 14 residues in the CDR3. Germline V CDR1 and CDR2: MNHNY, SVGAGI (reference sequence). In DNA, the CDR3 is TGTGCCAGCAGTTTTACACAGGGTCAGCATGGCTACACCTTC. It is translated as CASSFTQGQHGYTF.

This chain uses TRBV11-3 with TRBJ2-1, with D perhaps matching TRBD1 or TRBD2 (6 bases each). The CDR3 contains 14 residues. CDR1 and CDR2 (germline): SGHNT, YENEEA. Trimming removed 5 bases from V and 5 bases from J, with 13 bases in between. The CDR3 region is CASSRVGGDNEQFF. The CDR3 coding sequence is TGTGCCAGCAGCCGAGTCGGGGGCGACAATGAGCAGTTCTTC.

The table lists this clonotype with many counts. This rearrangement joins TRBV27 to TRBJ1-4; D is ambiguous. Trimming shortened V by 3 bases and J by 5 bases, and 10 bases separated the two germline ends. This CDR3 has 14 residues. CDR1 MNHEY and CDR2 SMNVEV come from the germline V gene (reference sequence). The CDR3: CASSLRVINEKLFF. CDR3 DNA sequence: TGTGCCAGCAGTTTGAGGGTAATCAATGAAAAACTGTTTTTT. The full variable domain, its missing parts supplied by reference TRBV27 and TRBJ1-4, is EAQVTQNPRYLITVTGKKLTVTCSQNMNHEYMSWYRQDPGLGLRQIYYSMNVEVTDKGDVPEGYKVSRKEKRNFPLILESPSPNQTSLYFCASSLRVINEKLFFGSGTQLSVL.

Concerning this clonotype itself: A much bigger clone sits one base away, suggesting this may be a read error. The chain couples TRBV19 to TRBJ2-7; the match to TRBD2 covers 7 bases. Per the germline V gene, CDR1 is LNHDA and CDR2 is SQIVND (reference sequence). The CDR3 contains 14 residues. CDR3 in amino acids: CTSSLTGGGNEQYF. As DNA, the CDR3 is TGTACCAGTAGTTTGACGGGGGGAGGTAACGAGCAGTACTTC. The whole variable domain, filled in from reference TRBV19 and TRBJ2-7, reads DGGITQSPKYLFRKEGQNVTLSCEQNLNHDAMYWYRQDPGQGLRLIYYSQIVNDFQKGDIAEGYSVSREKKESFPLTVTSAQKNPTAFYLCTSSLTGGGNEQYFGPGTRLTVT.

The CDR3 loop is CASSWDGQAFF. The CDR3 nucleotides read TGTGCCAGCAGTTGGGACGGCCAAGCTTTCTTT. The rearrangement joins TRBV12-3 or TRBV12-4 to TRBJ1-1, with a weak D call TRBD1 (5 bases). There are 11 residues in the CDR3. V lost 4 bases to trimming and J lost 9 bases, with 9 bases between them.

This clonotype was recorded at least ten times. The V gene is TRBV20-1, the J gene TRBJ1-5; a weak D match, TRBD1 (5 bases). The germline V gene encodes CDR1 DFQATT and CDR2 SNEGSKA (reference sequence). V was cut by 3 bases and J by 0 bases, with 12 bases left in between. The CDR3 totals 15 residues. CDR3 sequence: CSAREGSDSNQPQHF. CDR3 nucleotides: TGCAGTGCTAGGGAGGGGTCCGATAGCAATCAGCCCCAGCATTTT.

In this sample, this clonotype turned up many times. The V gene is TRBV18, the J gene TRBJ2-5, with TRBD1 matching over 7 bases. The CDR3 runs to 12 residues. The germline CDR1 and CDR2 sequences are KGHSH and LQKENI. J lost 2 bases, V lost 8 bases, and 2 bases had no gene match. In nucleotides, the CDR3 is TGTGCCAGCGGACAGGAACAAGAGACCCAGTACTTC. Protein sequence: CASGQEQETQYF.

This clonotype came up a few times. The CDR3 nucleotides are TGTGCCAGCAGTGTAACTTCAACTAATGAAAAACTGTTTTTT. Protein sequence: CASSVTSTNEKLFF. V gene TRBV2 combines with J gene TRBJ1-4; D unclear. CDR3 length equals 14 residues. The V gene's germline CDR1 is SNHLY and CDR2 FYNNEI. The V end lost 4 bases, the J end lost 0 bases, and 6 bases lay between the germline ends.

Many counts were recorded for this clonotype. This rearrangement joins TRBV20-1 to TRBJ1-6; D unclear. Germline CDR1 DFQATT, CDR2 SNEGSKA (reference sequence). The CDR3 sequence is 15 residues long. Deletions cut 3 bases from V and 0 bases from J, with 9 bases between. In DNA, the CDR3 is TGCAGTGCTAGTGGTTGGAGCTCCTATAATTCACCCCTCCACTTT. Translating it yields CSASGWSSYNSPLHF.

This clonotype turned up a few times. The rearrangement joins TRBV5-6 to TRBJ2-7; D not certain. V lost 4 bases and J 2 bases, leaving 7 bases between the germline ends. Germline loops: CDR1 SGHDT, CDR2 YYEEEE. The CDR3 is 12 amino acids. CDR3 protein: CASSVGTYEQYF. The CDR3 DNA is TGTGCCAGCAGCGTAGGGACCTACGAGCAGTACTTC. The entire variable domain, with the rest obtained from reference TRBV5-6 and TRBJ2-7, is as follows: DAGVTQSPTHLIKTRGQQVTLRCSPKSGHDTVSWYQQALGQGPQFIFQYYEEEERQRGNFPDRFSGHQFPNYSSELNVNALLLGDSALYLCASSVGTYEQYFGPGTRLTVT.

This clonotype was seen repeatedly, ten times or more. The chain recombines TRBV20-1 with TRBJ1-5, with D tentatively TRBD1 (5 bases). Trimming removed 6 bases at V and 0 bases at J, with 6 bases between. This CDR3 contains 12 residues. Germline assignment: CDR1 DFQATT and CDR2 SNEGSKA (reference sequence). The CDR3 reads CSAGDSNQPQHF. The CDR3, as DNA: TGCAGTGCAGGGGATAGCAATCAGCCCCAGCATTTT.

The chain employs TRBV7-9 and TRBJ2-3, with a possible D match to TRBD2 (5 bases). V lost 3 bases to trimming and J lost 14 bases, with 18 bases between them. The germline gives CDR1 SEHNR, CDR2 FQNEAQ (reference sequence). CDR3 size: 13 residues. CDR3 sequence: CASSFLIGDQPYF. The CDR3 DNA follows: TGTGCCAGCAGCTTTTTAATCGGGGATCAACCGTATTTT.

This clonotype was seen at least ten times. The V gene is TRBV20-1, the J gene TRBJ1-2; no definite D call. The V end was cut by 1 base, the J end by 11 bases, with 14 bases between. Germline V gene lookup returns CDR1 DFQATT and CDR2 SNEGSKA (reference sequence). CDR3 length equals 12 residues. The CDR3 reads CSARVKDIEYTF. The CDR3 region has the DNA TGCAGTGCTAGAGTCAAAGACATTGAGTACACCTTC.

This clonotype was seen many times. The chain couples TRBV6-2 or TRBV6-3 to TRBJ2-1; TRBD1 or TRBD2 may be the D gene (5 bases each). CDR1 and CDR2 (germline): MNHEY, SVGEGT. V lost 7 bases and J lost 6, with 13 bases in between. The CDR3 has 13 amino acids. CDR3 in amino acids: CASTGGGPNEQFF. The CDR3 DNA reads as TGTGCCAGCACAGGTGGGGGTCCCAATGAGCAGTTCTTC.

Here the CDR3 DNA reads TGTGCCAGCAGCTCCCCGGGGCGTACCAGCTCTGGAAACACCATATATTTT. Translation: CASSSPGRTSSGNTIYF. The chain couples TRBV5-4 to TRBJ1-3, with D maybe TRBD1 (5 bases). CDR1 is SGHNT, CDR2 YYREEE, per germline (reference sequence). The V gene lost 3 bases and the J gene lost 0 bases, with 16 bases spanning the gap. The CDR3 is 17 amino acids.

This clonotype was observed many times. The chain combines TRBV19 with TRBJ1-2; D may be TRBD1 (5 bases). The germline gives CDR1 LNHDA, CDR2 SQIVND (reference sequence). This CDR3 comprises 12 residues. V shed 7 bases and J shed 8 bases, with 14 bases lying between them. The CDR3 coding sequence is TGTGCCAGTACCCCGGGGACCGGCGGCTACACCTTC. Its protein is CASTPGTGGYTF.